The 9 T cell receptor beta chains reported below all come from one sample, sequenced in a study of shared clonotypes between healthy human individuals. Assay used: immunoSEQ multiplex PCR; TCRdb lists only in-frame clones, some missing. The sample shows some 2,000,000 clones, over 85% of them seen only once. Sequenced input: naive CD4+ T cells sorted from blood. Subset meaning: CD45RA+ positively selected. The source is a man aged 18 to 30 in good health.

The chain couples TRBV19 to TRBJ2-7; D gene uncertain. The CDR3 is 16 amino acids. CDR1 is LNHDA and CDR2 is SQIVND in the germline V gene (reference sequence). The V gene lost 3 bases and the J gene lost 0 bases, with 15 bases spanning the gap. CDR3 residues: CASSMPGGFSSYEQYF. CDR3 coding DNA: TGTGCCAGTAGTATGCCTGGCGGCTTCAGCTCCTACGAGCAGTACTTC.

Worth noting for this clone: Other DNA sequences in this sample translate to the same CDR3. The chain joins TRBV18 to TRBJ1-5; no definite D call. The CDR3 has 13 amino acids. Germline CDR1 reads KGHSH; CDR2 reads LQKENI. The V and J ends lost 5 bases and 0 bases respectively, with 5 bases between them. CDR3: CASSEGSNQPQHF. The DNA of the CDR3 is TGTGCCAGCTCAGAGGGTAGCAATCAGCCCCAGCATTTT. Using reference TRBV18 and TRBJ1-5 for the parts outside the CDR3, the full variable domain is NAGVMQNPRHLVRRRGQEARLRCSPMKGHSHVYWYRQLPEEGLKFMVYLQKENIIDESGMPKERFSAEFPKEGPSILRIQQVVRGDSAAYFCASSEGSNQPQHFGDGTRLSIL.

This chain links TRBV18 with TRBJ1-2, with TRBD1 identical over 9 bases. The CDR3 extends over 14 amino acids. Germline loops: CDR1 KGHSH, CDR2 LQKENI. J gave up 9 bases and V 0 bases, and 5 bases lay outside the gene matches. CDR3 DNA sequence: TGTGCCAGCTCACCACCGGGACAGGGTGGTAGCTACACCTTC. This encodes CASSPPGQGGSYTF.

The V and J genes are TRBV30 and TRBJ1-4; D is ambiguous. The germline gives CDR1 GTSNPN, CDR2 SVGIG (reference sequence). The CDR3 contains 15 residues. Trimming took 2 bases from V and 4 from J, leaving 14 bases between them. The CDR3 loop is CAWSRENPFNEKLFF. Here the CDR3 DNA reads TGTGCCTGGAGTAGGGAAAACCCATTTAATGAAAAACTGTTTTTT.

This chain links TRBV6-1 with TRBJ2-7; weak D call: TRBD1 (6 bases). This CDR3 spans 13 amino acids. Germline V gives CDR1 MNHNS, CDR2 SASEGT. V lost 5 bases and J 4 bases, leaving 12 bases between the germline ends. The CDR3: CASSLRTEYEQYF. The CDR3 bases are TGTGCCAGCAGTTTACGGACAGAGTACGAGCAGTACTTC.

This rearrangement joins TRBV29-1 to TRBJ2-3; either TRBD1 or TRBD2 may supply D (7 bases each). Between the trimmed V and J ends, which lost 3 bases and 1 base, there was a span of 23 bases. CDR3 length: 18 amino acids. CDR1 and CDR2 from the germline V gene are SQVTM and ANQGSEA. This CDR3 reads CSVEDSQGGLGGTDTQYF. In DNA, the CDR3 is TGCAGCGTTGAGGATAGCCAGGGGGGGCTGGGTGGCACAGATACGCAGTATTTT.

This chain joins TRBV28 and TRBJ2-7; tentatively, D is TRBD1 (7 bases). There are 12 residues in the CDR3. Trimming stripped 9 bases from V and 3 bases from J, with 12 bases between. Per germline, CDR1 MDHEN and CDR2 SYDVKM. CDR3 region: CASRQGGYEQYF. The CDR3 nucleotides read TGTGCCAGTAGACAGGGAGGCTACGAGCAGTACTTC.

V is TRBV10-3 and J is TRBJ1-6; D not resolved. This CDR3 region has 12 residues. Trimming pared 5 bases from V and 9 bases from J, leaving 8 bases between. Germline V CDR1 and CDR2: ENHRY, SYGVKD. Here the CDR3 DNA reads TGTGCCATCAGTCAGGACGTTTCACCCCTCCACTTT. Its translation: CAISQDVSPLHF.

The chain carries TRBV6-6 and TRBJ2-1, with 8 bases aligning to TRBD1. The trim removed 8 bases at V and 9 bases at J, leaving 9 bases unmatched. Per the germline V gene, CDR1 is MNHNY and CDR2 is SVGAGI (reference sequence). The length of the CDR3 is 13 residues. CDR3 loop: CASRSPQGVEQFF. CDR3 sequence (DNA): TGTGCCAGCCGTTCCCCACAGGGGGTTGAGCAGTTCTTC.